This T cell receptor beta chain was obtained from a study of blood T cell repertoires in COVID-19. In the study overall: Samples representing acute and convalescent COVID-19 were sourced from the United States, Italy and Spain. PBMCs, B-cell-depleted T cells, or T cells were the source of the cDNA or gDNA that made up the material.

Trimming pared 5 bases from V and 7 bases from J, leaving 9 bases between. CDR1 SGHTA and CDR2 FQGTGA come from the germline V gene. This CDR3 comprises 12 residues. Authors' data handling: Nucleated cell counts were estimated from reference gene primer amplification. Data came from immunoSEQ multiplex PCR; TCRdb stores just in-frame clones and leaves some out. V and J calls and clone size are copied from that table; D and trimming were computed from the DNA. Found here are approximately 450,000 clones, approximately 90% of them singletons; the top ten hold roughly 4%. This sequence originates from a woman under 40 with acute or convalescent COVID-19. This rearrangement joins TRBV7-3 to TRBJ2-1, with D perhaps TRBD1 (6 bases). Sequenced input: peripheral blood. CDR3 nucleotide sequence: TGTGCCAGCAGCCCAGACAGGAATGAGCAGTTCTTC. It translates to CASSPDRNEQFF.